The T cell receptor beta chain under discussion was sequenced for a study of blood T cell repertoires in COVID-19. Study-wide background: Samples came from the United States, Italy and Spain, spanning acute and convalescent COVID-19. In each case, the material was cDNA or gDNA derived from T cells, B-cell-depleted T cells, or PBMCs.

The CDR3 loop spans 15 amino acids. CDR1 is SGHVS, CDR2 FNYEAQ, per germline. V shed 4 bases and J shed 4 bases, with 17 bases lying between them. Clones were sequenced by immunoSEQ multiplex PCR, and TCRdb holds only the in-frame ones, with some missing. The sample shows fewer than 350,000 clones, 85% of them seen only once. Residents of about two dozen US areas, aged roughly 18 to 89 years, made up the participants. Among Cohort 3 donors, those recovered had two negative PCRs, clearance, or symptom resolution. Sequenced sample: PBMCs or T cells enriched from blood (not recorded which). This TCR was recovered from a woman aged 45-65 years who had recovered from COVID-19. The V gene is TRBV7-6, the J gene TRBJ2-7; a possible D gene is TRBD2 (6 bases). The CDR3 loop is CASSSPGRGTYEQYF. Here the CDR3 DNA reads TGTGCCAGCAGCTCTCCGGGAAGAGGGACTTACGAGCAGTACTTC.